These 32 T cell receptor beta chains were all obtained from the same sample, sequenced in a study of shared clonotypes between healthy human individuals. The protocol was immunoSEQ multiplex PCR, while the TCRdb copy is restricted to in-frame clones and leaves out a portion. The profile shows 550,000 to 850,000 clones, 74% of them singletons. Sequences were obtained from memory CD4+ T cells sorted from blood. As to subset: CD45RA-negative fraction. These receptors were collected from a woman in her twenties or thirties in good health.

This clone was found many times. The chain couples TRBV29-1 to TRBJ2-1; D could derive from TRBD1 or TRBD2 (5 bases each). CDR1 and CDR2 from the germline V gene are SQVTM and ANQGSEA. Deletions cut 2 bases from V and 2 bases from J, with 10 bases between. The CDR3 extends over 14 amino acids. The DNA of the CDR3 is TGCAGCGTTGAAAGGGACGTTGCCTACAATGAGCAGTTCTTC. Amino acid sequence: CSVERDVAYNEQFF.

This chain links TRBV10-3 with TRBJ2-5; 9 bases line up with TRBD1. The trim removed 9 bases at V and 3 bases at J, leaving 11 bases unmatched. The CDR3 totals 15 residues. Germline V gene data show CDR1 as ENHRY and CDR2 as SYGVKD. The CDR3 loop reads CAMNPGQGHEETQYF. The CDR3 bases are TGTGCCATGAATCCGGGACAGGGCCATGAAGAGACCCAGTACTTC.

Only a few counts were recorded for this clone. This sequence joins TRBV10-3 and TRBJ2-1; 10 nucleotides align to TRBD2. The germline V gene encodes CDR1 ENHRY and CDR2 SYGVKD. This CDR3 is built from 15 residues. The trim removed 6 bases at V and 7 bases at J, leaving 9 bases unmatched. The CDR3 DNA reads as TGTGCCATCAGCAAATCTAGCGGGAGAGGGAATGAGCAGTTCTTC. It is translated as CAISKSSGRGNEQFF.

CDR3 sequence reads: CASSQVGDYGYTF. CDR3 sequence (DNA): TGCGCCAGCAGCCAAGTGGGGGACTATGGCTACACCTTC. V usage is TRBV4-1 and J usage is TRBJ1-2; D possibly corresponds to TRBD1 (5 bases). V was pared by 1 base and J by 3 bases, with 6 bases between. Germline CDR1 is MGHRA and CDR2 is YSYEKL. CDR3 length equals 13 residues.

The chain links TRBV7-9 to TRBJ2-4; 13 bases match TRBD2. With V trimmed by 5 bases and J by 2 bases, 9 bases remained unmatched. CDR1 and CDR2 from the germline V gene are SEHNR and FQNEAQ (reference sequence). The CDR3 has 18 residues. CDR3 coding DNA: TGTGCCAGCAGCCGGACTAGCGGGAGAGAGGGGTCCAAAAACATTCAGTACTTC. This gives the protein CASSRTSGREGSKNIQYF.

This clone came up a few times. The J gene is TRBJ2-7, the V gene TRBV29-1; 10 nucleotides line up with TRBD2. The CDR3 spans 15 residues. V lost 0 bases to trimming and J lost 7 bases; unmatched junction nucleotides: 9. Germline CDR1 SQVTM, CDR2 ANQGSEA. CDR3 nucleotides: TGCAGCGTTGAAGACCCTATAGCGGGAGGATTTGAGCAGTACTTC. Translating gives CSVEDPIAGGFEQYF.

This chain joins TRBV7-9 and TRBJ2-7; D gene ambiguous. This CDR3 is 14 amino acids long. Looked up from germline, CDR1 is SEHNR and CDR2 is FQNEAQ (reference sequence). V shed 4 bases and J shed 5 bases, with 15 bases lying between them. The CDR3 bases are TGTGCCAGCAGCTCTTTAAAGGGAAACCACGAGCAGTACTTC. This translates into CASSSLKGNHEQYF.

The V call is TRBV5-5, the J call TRBJ2-1; 8 bases fit TRBD2. The CDR3 runs to 17 residues. The V segment lost 5 bases and the J segment 1 base; nucleotides outside the gene matches: 11. Germline CDR1 reads SGHKS; CDR2 reads YYEKEE (reference sequence). The CDR3 loop reads CASSVGGAGESYNEQFF. The CDR3 DNA is TGTGCCAGCAGTGTGGGAGGAGCGGGAGAGTCCTACAATGAGCAGTTCTTC.

This chain connects TRBV28 to TRBJ2-5; 7 nucleotides line up with TRBD1. V lost 1 base and J lost 5; bases outside the gene matches: 7. This CDR3 has 15 amino acids. Germline V gene data show CDR1 as MDHEN and CDR2 as SYDVKM. The CDR3 bases are TGTGCCAGCAGTTTATACAGGCCCAGGGGGGAGACCCAGTACTTC. Protein sequence: CASSLYRPRGETQYF.

The J gene is TRBJ2-7, the V gene TRBV5-1, with D perhaps TRBD2 (6 bases). Germline V lookup: CDR1 SGHRS, CDR2 YFSETQ. The CDR3 spans 16 residues. The ends were cut back, 2 bases at V and 3 bases at J, with 18 bases in the middle. The CDR3 nucleotides read TGCGCCAGCAGCTTAATTAACCAGCGGGCAGTCTACGAGCAGTACTTC. It is translated as CASSLINQRAVYEQYF.

The rearrangement links TRBV13 to TRBJ2-7, with 11 positions matching TRBD2. V trimming: 2 bases; J trimming: 4 bases; junction bases outside the gene matches: 4. This CDR3 contains 15 residues. Germline V gene sequence: CDR1 PRHDT, CDR2 FYEKMQ (reference sequence). The CDR3 here is CASSLMTSGIYEQYF. In DNA form, the CDR3 reads TGTGCCAGCAGCTTAATGACTAGCGGGATTTACGAGCAGTACTTC. The entire variable domain, with the rest obtained from reference TRBV13 and TRBJ2-7, is as follows: AAGVIQSPRHLIKEKRETATLKCYPIPRHDTVYWYQQGPGQDPQFLISFYEKMQSDKGSIPDRFSAQQFSDYHSELNMSSLELGDSALYFCASSLMTSGIYEQYFGPGTRLTVT.

This rearrangement joins TRBV28 to TRBJ1-5, with 7 bases fitting TRBD1. V was clipped by 5 bases and J by 4 bases; unmatched bases: 5. This CDR3 contains 14 residues. Per germline, CDR1 MDHEN and CDR2 SYDVKM. CDR3 protein: CASSPQQGNQPQHF. CDR3 sequence (DNA): TGTGCCAGCAGTCCGCAACAGGGGAATCAGCCCCAGCATTTT.

The rearrangement links TRBV11-2 to TRBJ1-2; no reliable D call. The CDR3 has 15 amino acids. V was clipped by 6 bases and J by 8 bases, with 22 bases between them. Germline values: CDR1 SGHAT, CDR2 FQNNGV. The CDR3 DNA is TGTGCCAGCAGTGCCACGTTAACACCTTCGAGGGGCTACACCTTC. Amino acid sequence: CASSATLTPSRGYTF. Full variable domain (rest looked up from reference TRBV11-2 and TRBJ1-2): EAGVAQSPRYKIIEKRQSVAFWCNPISGHATLYWYQQILGQGPKLLIQFQNNGVVDDSQLPKDRFSAERLKGVDSTLKIQPAKLEDSAVYLCASSATLTPSRGYTFGSGTRLTVV.

This chain links TRBV11-3 with TRBJ2-1; tentatively, D is TRBD1 (8 bases). Per the germline V gene, CDR1 is SGHNT and CDR2 is YENEEA. The ends were cut back, 0 bases at V and 9 bases at J, with 24 bases in the middle. This CDR3 contains 18 residues. CDR3 amino acids: CASSLDPGDRGGFREQFF. For the CDR3, the DNA is TGTGCCAGCAGCTTAGATCCGGGTGACAGGGGAGGGTTCCGTGAGCAGTTCTTC.

This clone turned up a few times. The V and J genes are TRBV10-2 and TRBJ2-1; 15 positions match TRBD2. V dropped 3 bases and J dropped 12; count of bases not matched to a gene: 6. The V gene's germline CDR1 is WSHSY and CDR2 SAAADI. This CDR3 is 15 amino acids long. CDR3 protein: CASSEGLAGGGRQFF. CDR3 in DNA: TGCGCCAGCAGTGAAGGACTAGCGGGAGGGGGCCGGCAGTTCTTC.

CDR3 in DNA: TGCGCCAGCAGCCTGGCGGGAGAAGATACGCAGTATTTT. It translates to CASSLAGEDTQYF. This chain connects TRBV5-1 to TRBJ2-3, with 7 bases lining up with TRBD2. The CDR3 is made up of 13 amino acids. V lost 4 bases, J lost 5 bases, and 4 bases stayed unmatched. The germline V gene encodes CDR1 SGHRS and CDR2 YFSETQ.

The chain combines TRBV6-6 with TRBJ2-3; D is undetermined. Trimming cost V 0 bases and J 4 bases, with 14 bases left between them. CDR3 length equals 16 residues. Germline assignment: CDR1 MNHNY and CDR2 SVGAGI (reference sequence). CDR3 sequence reads: CASSYSGGGPADTQYF. The CDR3 coding sequence is TGTGCCAGCAGTTACTCTGGCGGCGGCCCCGCAGATACGCAGTATTTT.

The V and J genes are TRBV5-1 and TRBJ1-2; no reliable D call. CDR1 is SGHRS and CDR2 is YFSETQ in the germline V gene. The CDR3 runs to 15 residues. V was trimmed by 0 bases and J by 2 bases, leaving 11 bases between them. The DNA of the CDR3 is TGCGCCAGCAGCTTGGTAGGAGTAATGAACTATGGCTACACCTTC. Translation gives CASSLVGVMNYGYTF.

V and J are TRBV7-6 and TRBJ2-5, with D hard to call. Looked up from germline, CDR1 is SGHVS and CDR2 is FNYEAQ. Trimming cost V 5 bases and J 1 base, with 11 bases left between them. The CDR3 loop spans 14 amino acids. CDR3 amino acids: CASSPDLIQETQYF. The CDR3 DNA sequence: TGTGCCAGCAGCCCGGACCTAATCCAAGAGACCCAGTACTTC. Complete variable domain (other parts from reference TRBV7-6 and TRBJ2-5): GAGVSQSPRYKVTKRGQDVALRCDPISGHVSLYWYRQALGQGPEFLTYFNYEAQQDKSGLPNDRFSAERPEGSISTLTIQRTEQRDSAMYRCASSPDLIQETQYFGPGTRLLVL.

Only a few counts were recorded for this clone. Other DNA sequences in this sample translate to the same CDR3. The V call is TRBV6-1, the J call TRBJ2-5; 15 nucleotides align to TRBD2. Germline V gene lookup returns CDR1 MNHNS and CDR2 SASEGT. CDR3 size: 14 residues. After removal of 9 bases from V and 5 bases from J, the junction contained 4 bases not matched to a gene. DNA of the CDR3: TGTGCCAGTCGGACTAGCGGGAGGGGCGAGACCCAGTACTTC. Amino acid sequence: CASRTSGRGETQYF.

The rearrangement uses TRBV9 and TRBJ1-1; no reliable D call. Trimming cost V 4 bases and J 0 bases, with 13 bases left between them. From germline, CDR1 is SGDLS and CDR2 YYNGEE. This CDR3 is 15 amino acids long. CDR3 region: CASSPRQVMNTEAFF. The CDR3 DNA reads TGTGCCAGCAGCCCCCGACAAGTTATGAACACTGAAGCTTTCTTT.

This clone occurred a few times. The V call is TRBV19, the J call TRBJ1-5; tentative D call: TRBD1 (5 bases). From germline, CDR1 is LNHDA and CDR2 SQIVND (reference sequence). The CDR3 loop spans 14 amino acids. Trimming cost V 5 bases and J 4 bases, with 12 bases left between them. The CDR3 bases are TGTGCCAGTAGTCTAGGGACGGAGAATCAGCCCCAGCATTTT. Its protein product is CASSLGTENQPQHF.

This clone was observed once. This chain uses TRBV28 with TRBJ2-1, with 11 positions matching TRBD2. Germline lookup yields CDR1 MDHEN and CDR2 SYDVKM. This CDR3 spans 12 amino acids. V was pared by 10 bases and J by 7 bases, with 3 bases of the junction left unmatched. CDR3 nucleotide sequence: TGTGCCACCTCTAGCGGGAGGAATGAGCAGTTCTTC. This codes for CATSSGRNEQFF.

The CDR3 spells CSVDRESGHEQYF. Here the CDR3 DNA reads TGCAGCGTTGACAGGGAAAGCGGTCACGAGCAGTACTTC. V gene TRBV29-1 combines with J gene TRBJ2-7; tentatively, D is TRBD1 or TRBD2 (5 bases each). There are 13 residues in the CDR3. V lost 3 bases to trimming and J lost 5 bases, with 14 bases between them. The V gene's germline CDR1 is SQVTM and CDR2 ANQGSEA.

The chain carries TRBV7-7 and TRBJ2-2; possible D gene TRBD2, 5 bases. V lost 5 bases to trimming and J lost 5 bases, with 9 bases between them. This CDR3 contains 13 residues. Per the germline V gene, CDR1 is SSHAT and CDR2 is FNYEAQ (reference sequence). CDR3 bases: TGTGCCAGCAGCGCCACGGGAACCGGGGAGCTGTTTTTT. It is translated as CASSATGTGELFF.

The V call is TRBV10-1, the J call TRBJ1-1; no definite D call. The CDR3 is 13 amino acids. CDR1 WNHNN and CDR2 SYGVQD come from the germline V gene (reference sequence). Deletions cut 3 bases from V and 1 base from J, with 6 bases between. The CDR3 here is CASSDAGNTEAFF. The CDR3 DNA reads TGCGCCAGCAGTGATGCGGGGAACACTGAAGCTTTCTTT.

The chain combines TRBV10-2 with TRBJ2-7, with 8 positions matching TRBD1. With 7 bases clipped from V and 7 bases from J, the junction kept 9 bases outside the gene matches. The germline gives CDR1 WSHSY, CDR2 SAAADI. The CDR3 runs to 13 residues. The CDR3 here is CASNLQGVGEQYF. In DNA form, the CDR3 reads TGCGCCAGCAACCTACAGGGGGTGGGAGAGCAGTACTTC.

This chain uses TRBV5-4 with TRBJ2-7; the D gene is possibly TRBD2 (6 bases). CDR1 and CDR2 from the germline V gene are SGHNT and YYREEE (reference sequence). There are 14 residues in the CDR3. With 5 bases removed from V and 4 bases from J, the gap between germline ends came to 16 bases. The CDR3 sequence is CASSQTTSRYEQYF. Written as DNA, the CDR3 is TGTGCCAGCAGTCAAACGACTAGTCGGTACGAGCAGTACTTC.

This chain links TRBV5-1 with TRBJ1-3; unclear D gene. The CDR3 is made up of 15 amino acids. The germline gives CDR1 SGHRS, CDR2 YFSETQ. V was shortened by 4 bases and J by 0 bases, with 11 bases between the two germline ends. CDR3 sequence: CASSPDPSSGNTIYF. The CDR3 coding sequence is TGCGCCAGCAGCCCGGACCCGAGCTCTGGAAACACCATATATTTT. Full variable domain (outside the CDR3, taken from reference TRBV5-1 and TRBJ1-3): KAGVTQTPRYLIKTRGQQVTLSCSPISGHRSVSWYQQTPGQGLQFLFEYFSETQRNKGNFPGRFSGRQFSNSRSEMNVSTLELGDSALYLCASSPDPSSGNTIYFGEGSWLTVV.

The chain carries TRBV11-2 and TRBJ1-1, with D perhaps matching TRBD1 (5 bases). The CDR3 covers 15 residues. The germline gives CDR1 SGHAT, CDR2 FQNNGV. Trimming shortened V by 3 bases and J by 0 bases, and 11 bases separated the two germline ends. CDR3 sequence (DNA): TGTGCCAGCAGCTTGGGGCTATACATGAACACTGAAGCTTTCTTT. It yields the protein CASSLGLYMNTEAFF. The entire variable domain, with the rest obtained from reference TRBV11-2 and TRBJ1-1, is as follows: EAGVAQSPRYKIIEKRQSVAFWCNPISGHATLYWYQQILGQGPKLLIQFQNNGVVDDSQLPKDRFSAERLKGVDSTLKIQPAKLEDSAVYLCASSLGLYMNTEAFFGQGTRLTVV.

The V call is TRBV25-1, the J call TRBJ2-1; 10 bases align to TRBD2. With V trimmed by 1 base and J by 8 bases, 11 bases remained unmatched. The germline CDR1 and CDR2 sequences are MGHDK and SYGVNS. This CDR3 comprises 17 residues. This CDR3 is CASSESPSGRTWDEQFF. In DNA form, the CDR3 reads TGTGCCAGCAGTGAATCCCCTAGCGGGAGAACCTGGGATGAGCAGTTCTTC.

V and J are TRBV11-2 and TRBJ2-2, with 11 bases lining up with TRBD2. The CDR3 is made up of 18 amino acids. Losses at the gene ends were 3 bases for V and 6 bases for J; bases not matched to a gene: 12. Germline V CDR1 and CDR2: SGHAT, FQNNGV. The CDR3 sequence: CASSFTGLAVTKAGELFF. The DNA for the CDR3 is TGTGCCAGCAGCTTTACGGGACTAGCGGTGACCAAGGCCGGGGAGCTGTTTTTT.